The T cell receptor (beta chain) described here comes from a study of T cells in localized non-small cell lung cancer. Clones were sequenced by immunoSEQ multiplex PCR, and TCRdb holds only the in-frame ones, with some missing. This sample has more than 25,000 clones; about nine tenths occur once, and the top ten carry 10% to 13%. This CDR3 contains 15 residues. Germline CDR1 and CDR2: SGDLS and YYNGEE. Unmatched junction bases numbered 5, after V lost 2 bases and J lost 6 bases. This receptor was taken from a woman aged 35 to 70 with stage I lung adenocarcinoma. Specimen: peripheral blood, collected before any cancer treatment. The chain links TRBV9 to TRBJ2-2, with 9 bases that match TRBD2. The CDR3 DNA is TGTGCCAGCAGCGTTTGGACTAGCGCGGCCGGGGAGCTGTTTTTT. Translated: CASSVWTSAAGELFF. Filled out from reference TRBV9 and TRBJ2-2, the complete variable domain reads DSGVTQTPKHLITATGQRVTLRCSPRSGDLSVYWYQQSLDQGLQFLIQYYNGEERAKGNILERFSAQQFPDLHSELNLSSLELGDSALYFCASSVWTSAAGELFFGEGSRLTVL.